This TCR beta chain emerged from a study of cytomegalovirus exposure and HLA in healthy donors. Study observations and caveats: The authors listed 150 to 200 TCR beta chains as cytomegalovirus-associated. Cytomegalovirus status, reportedly, was diagnosed with high specificity and sensitivity by the classifier. According to a later analysis, TCR clusters from the first cohort tended to co-occur in the 100 to 150 validation repertoires.

Generated by immunoSEQ multiplex PCR, the TCRdb table keeps only in-frame clones and is missing some. The sample holds 150,000 to 200,000 clones, roughly 88% seen once. This CDR3 is 13 amino acids long. Trimming left V 2 bases short and J 5 bases short, with 12 bases between. Germline lookup yields CDR1 SQVTM and CDR2 ANQGSEA. From the roughly 110-subject validation cohort, which was separate from the approximately 670-subject first cohort, the donors were drawn. Remarks on this clone: Antigen: not known.

This receptor was obtained from a woman aged 18 to 35 in good health and CMV-seronegative. Sample: PBMCs. This chain connects TRBV29-1 to TRBJ2-5; D call uncertain. This chain's CDR3 is CSVEYVGWETQYF. The CDR3 coding sequence is TGCAGCGTTGAATACGTGGGCTGGGAGACCCAGTACTTC.